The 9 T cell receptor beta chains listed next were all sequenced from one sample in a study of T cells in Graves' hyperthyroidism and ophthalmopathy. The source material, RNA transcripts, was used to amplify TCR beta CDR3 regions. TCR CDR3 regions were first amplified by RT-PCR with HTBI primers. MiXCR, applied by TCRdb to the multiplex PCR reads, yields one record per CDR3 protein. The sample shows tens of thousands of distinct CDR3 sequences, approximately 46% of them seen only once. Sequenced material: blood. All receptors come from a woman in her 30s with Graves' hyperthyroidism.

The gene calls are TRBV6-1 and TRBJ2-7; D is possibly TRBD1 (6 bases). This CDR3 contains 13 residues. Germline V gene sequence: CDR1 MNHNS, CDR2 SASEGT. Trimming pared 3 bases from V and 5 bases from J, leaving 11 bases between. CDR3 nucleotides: TGTGCCAGCAGTGACCAGGGGTTGAACGAGCAGTACTTC. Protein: CASSDQGLNEQYF.

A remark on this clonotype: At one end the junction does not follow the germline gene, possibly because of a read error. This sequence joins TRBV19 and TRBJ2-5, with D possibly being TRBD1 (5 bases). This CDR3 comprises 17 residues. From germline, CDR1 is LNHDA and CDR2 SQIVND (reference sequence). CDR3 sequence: CASSIDLWGSRQETQYF. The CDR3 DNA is TGTGCCAGTAGTATAGATCTTTGGGGCAGCCGGCAAGAAACCCAGTACTTC.

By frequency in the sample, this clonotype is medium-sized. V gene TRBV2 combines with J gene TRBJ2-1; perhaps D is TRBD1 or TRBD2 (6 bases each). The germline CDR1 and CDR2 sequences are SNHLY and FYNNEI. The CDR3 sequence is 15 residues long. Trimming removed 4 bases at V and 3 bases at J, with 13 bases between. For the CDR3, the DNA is TGTGCCAGCAGTGTGATGGGGGGCAGCTACAATGAGCAGTTCTTC. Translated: CASSVMGGSYNEQFF.

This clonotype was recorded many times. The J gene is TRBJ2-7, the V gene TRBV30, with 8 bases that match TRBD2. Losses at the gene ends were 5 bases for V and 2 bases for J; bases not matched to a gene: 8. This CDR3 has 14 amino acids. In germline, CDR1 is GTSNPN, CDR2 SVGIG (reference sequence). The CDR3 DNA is TGTGCCTGGTCAATAGCGGGACCAACCTACGAGCAGTACTTC. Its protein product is CAWSIAGPTYEQYF.

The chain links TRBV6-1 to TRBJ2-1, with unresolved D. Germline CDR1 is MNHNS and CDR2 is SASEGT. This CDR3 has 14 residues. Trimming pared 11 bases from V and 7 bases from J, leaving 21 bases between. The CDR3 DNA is TGTGCCGGCGGAGTGACGGAGTCTAGGAATGAGCAGTTCTTC. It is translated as CAGGVTESRNEQFF.

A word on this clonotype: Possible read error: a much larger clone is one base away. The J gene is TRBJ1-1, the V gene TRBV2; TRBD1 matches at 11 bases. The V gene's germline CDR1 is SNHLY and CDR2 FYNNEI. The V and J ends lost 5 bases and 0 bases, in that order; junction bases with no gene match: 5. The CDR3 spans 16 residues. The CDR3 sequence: CASSPGQGALNTEAFF. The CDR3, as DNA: TGTGCCAGCAGTCCTGGACAGGGGGCTTTGAACACTGAAGCTTTCTTT.

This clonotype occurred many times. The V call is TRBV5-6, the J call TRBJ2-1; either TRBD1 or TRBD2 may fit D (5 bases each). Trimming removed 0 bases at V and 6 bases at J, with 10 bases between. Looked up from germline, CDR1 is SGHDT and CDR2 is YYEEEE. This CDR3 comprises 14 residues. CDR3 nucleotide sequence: TGTGCCAGCAGCTTGGCCGGGACCTCCAATGAGCAGTTCTTC. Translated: CASSLAGTSNEQFF.

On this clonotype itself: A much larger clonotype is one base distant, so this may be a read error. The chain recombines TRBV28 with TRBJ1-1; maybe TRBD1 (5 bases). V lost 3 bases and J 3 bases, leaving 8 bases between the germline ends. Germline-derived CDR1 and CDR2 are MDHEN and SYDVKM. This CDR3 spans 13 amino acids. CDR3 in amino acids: CASSFEGYTEAFF. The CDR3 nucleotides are TGTGCCAGCAGTTTCGAGGGGTACACTGAAGCTTTCTTT.

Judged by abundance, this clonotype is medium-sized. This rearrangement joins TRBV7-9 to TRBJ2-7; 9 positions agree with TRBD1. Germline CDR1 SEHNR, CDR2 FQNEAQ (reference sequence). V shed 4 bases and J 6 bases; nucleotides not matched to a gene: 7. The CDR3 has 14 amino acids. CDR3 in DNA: TGTGCCAGCAGCTCCGGGACAGGGACCGGCGAGCAGTACTTC. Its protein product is CASSSGTGTGEQYF.